This T cell receptor beta chain was found in a study of blood T cell repertoires in COVID-19. The table came from immunoSEQ multiplex PCR; TCRdb's copy has only in-frame clones and leaves some out. Here the sample spans more than 100,000 clones, over 70% being singletons. V lost 3 bases to trimming and J lost 4 bases; unmatched junction nucleotides: 2. The CDR3 sequence is 14 residues long. Germline loops: CDR1 KGHSH, CDR2 LQKENI. The sequenced material came from peripheral blood. The chain joins TRBV18 to TRBJ1-5, with 8 nucleotides matching TRBD1. The clonotype comes from a man between 50 and 59 years old with active COVID-19. The CDR3 region has the DNA TGTGCCAGCTCACCGGGACAGGAGAATCAGCCCCAGCATTTT. It translates to CASSPGQENQPQHF.